The rows below give T cell receptor beta chains drawn from one sample of a study of blood T cells in healthy people across ages. One entry per CDR3 protein, called by TCRdb with MiXCR from the 5' RACE reads. The sample yields approximately 800,000 distinct CDR3 sequences, 35% to 40% seen once. The specimen sequenced was blood. These TCRs come from a man aged 18 to 35 in good health. Each CDR3 is given with its conserved first and last residue. Fields, in order: D gene, clone size, V gene, J gene, CDR3 DNA, CDR3 protein. A D gene is named only where the DNA matches it firmly. For some rows the clone size is stated as once, few or many, or as a class when expanded; others skip it.

TRBD1	.	TRBV6-2/TRBV6-3	TRBJ2-2	TGTGCCAGCTGGGGACAGGGTAACACCGGGGAGCTGTTTTTT	CASWGQGNTGELFF
TRBD1	.	TRBV6-5	TRBJ2-1	TGTGCCAGCAGTTACCGCCGGGACAGGGGGCGCGATGAGCAGTTCTTC	CASSYRRDRGRDEQFF
TRBD2	.	TRBV2	TRBJ2-7	TGTGCCAGCAGTGAAGAGGGAGGGGCGGCCTACGAGCAGTACTTC	CASSEEGGAAYEQYF
.	.	TRBV7-2	TRBJ2-3	TGTGCCAGCAGCTTAGTACAGGGCCTAGATACGCAGTATTTT	CASSLVQGLDTQYF
TRBD1	many	TRBV2	TRBJ2-3	TGTGCCAGCAGACGGACAGGGCCCACAGATACGCAGTATTTT	CASRRTGPTDTQYF
.	.	TRBV4-3	TRBJ2-7	TGCGCCAGCAGCCAGGCCCAGGGCCGGGCCTACGAGCAGTACTTC	CASSQAQGRAYEQYF
.	.	TRBV25-1	TRBJ1-1	TGTGCCAGCAGCCTCGGACTGATGAACACTGAAGCTTTCTTT	CASSLGLMNTEAFF
.	.	TRBV6-2/TRBV6-3	TRBJ2-1	TGTGCCAGCGACGAGGGGGGGCCCCACAATGAGCAGTTCTTC	CASDEGGPHNEQFF
TRBD1	.	TRBV5-1	TRBJ2-5	TGCGCCAGCAGCTTCGAGGGGGCGGAAAATGAGCAGTACTTC	CASSFEGAENEQYF
TRBD1	.	TRBV6-1	TRBJ1-2	TGTGCCAGCAGCCGCGCGGGACAGGACCTCACCCTCTATGGCTACACCTTC	CASSRAGQDLTLYGYTF
TRBD2	.	TRBV12-3/TRBV12-4	TRBJ2-5	TGTGCCAGCAGCCTACCGCGACTAGCGGGGCAAGAGACCCAGTACTTC	CASSLPRLAGQETQYF
.	few	TRBV27	TRBJ2-1	TGTGCCAGCAAGGAGGGGGCCACCTACAATGAGCAGTTCTTC	CASKEGATYNEQFF
TRBD2	.	TRBV5-1	TRBJ2-1	TGCGCCAGCAGCTTCTCCTCCGGGACTAGTTTTGAGCAGTTCTTC	CASSFSSGTSFEQFF
TRBD2	few	TRBV6-2/TRBV6-3	TRBJ2-7	TGTGCCAGCAGTTACACCCGACTAGCCGATGAGCAGTACTTC	CASSYTRLADEQYF
.	.	TRBV24-1	TRBJ2-5	TGTGCCACCAGTGTAGGCGGGTCCGTATTAGAGACCCAGTACTTC	CATSVGGSVLETQYF
TRBD1	.	TRBV18	TRBJ2-7	TGTGCCAGCTCACCTACAGGGGTAGTCTACGAGCAGTACTTC	CASSPTGVVYEQYF
.	few	TRBV20-1	TRBJ2-1	TGCAGTGCCGTAGAAAGGGTGAGCTCCTACAATGAGCAGTTCTTC	CSAVERVSSYNEQFF
.	few	TRBV4-2	TRBJ2-3	TGTGCCAGCAGCCAAGCGGGACTTATCACAGATACGCAGTATTTT	CASSQAGLITDTQYF
TRBD2	.	TRBV7-2	TRBJ2-7	TGTGCCAGCAGCTTAGCTAGCGGGGGGGATTACAATGAGCAGTACTTC	CASSLASGGDYNEQYF
.	.	TRBV25-1	TRBJ1-2	TGTGCCAGCCGAAATAGACAGGTGGAGGGCTACACCTTC	CASRNRQVEGYTF
.	.	TRBV25-1	TRBJ2-1	TGTGCCAGCAGTCGCAGTACCAATGAGCAGTTCTTC	CASSRSTNEQFF
TRBD2	few	TRBV6-2/TRBV6-3	TRBJ2-5	TGTGCCAGCAGTTATATGTTTGAAGGGTGGACTAGCGGGGGGATAGAGACCCAGTACTTC	CASSYMFEGWTSGGIETQYF
.	.	TRBV25-1	TRBJ2-5	TGTGCCAGCAGTGAATTTCATGAGACCCAGTACTTC	CASSEFHETQYF
.	few	TRBV5-1	TRBJ2-7	TGCGCCAGCAGACTCGTCGACTACGAGCAGTACTTC	CASRLVDYEQYF
.	once	TRBV20-1	TRBJ2-7	TGCAGTGCTAGAAATACTCGGATGATATACAATGAGCAGTACTTC	CSARNTRMIYNEQYF
TRBD1	.	TRBV7-3	TRBJ1-1	TGTGCCAGCAGCGAAGACAGGGGGCGGAACACTGGAGCTTTCTTT	CASSEDRGRNTGAFF
.	.	TRBV18	TRBJ1-1	TGTGCCAGCTCACCTAGCACTGGAGCTTTCTTT	CASSPSTGAFF
TRBD1	few	TRBV20-1	TRBJ2-1	TGCAGTGCTAGTTCGGGACAGGCCTACAATGAGCAGTTCTTC	CSASSGQAYNEQFF
.	.	TRBV10-3	TRBJ2-3	TGTGCCATCAGTGAGTCTGATGGAGGATATACGCAGTATTTT	CAISESDGGYTQYF
.	.	TRBV12-3/TRBV12-4	TRBJ1-6	TGTGCCAGCAGCCTTACAGGGCTCGATAATTCACCCCTCCACTTT	CASSLTGLDNSPLHF
TRBD1	few	TRBV20-1	TRBJ1-4	TGCAGTGCGTATGGGACAGGGGATGAAAAACTGTTTTTT	CSAYGTGDEKLFF
TRBD1	few	TRBV7-8	TRBJ2-1	TGTGCCAGCAGCTCCCGGGACAGGGGGAATGATGAGCAGTTCTTC	CASSSRDRGNDEQFF
TRBD1	once	TRBV20-1	TRBJ1-6	TGCAGTGCCCGGCTGGGAACAGGGGATTTCGGTTCACCCCTCCACTTT	CSARLGTGDFGSPLHF
TRBD1	few	TRBV6-5	TRBJ2-7	TGTGCCAGCAGTTACCTTCGGACAGGGAGCGAGCAGTACTTC	CASSYLRTGSEQYF
TRBD2	many	TRBV6-5	TRBJ2-1	TGTGCCAGCACCCCTAGCGGGGTTGGGAATGAGCAGTTCTTC	CASTPSGVGNEQFF
TRBD1	.	TRBV3-1	TRBJ1-2	TGTGCCAGCAGCCAAGCGGGACAGACAAACTATGGCTACACCTTC	CASSQAGQTNYGYTF
.	.	TRBV20-1	TRBJ1-1	TGCAGTGCTAGAGGCCCCACAGGGTGGACTGAAGCTTTCTTT	CSARGPTGWTEAFF
.	few	TRBV7-2	TRBJ1-5	TGTGCCAGCAGCTTGTTCAGGGCTAGCAATCAGCCCCAGCATTTT	CASSLFRASNQPQHF
TRBD1	.	TRBV4-3	TRBJ1-6	TGCGCCAGCAGCCCAGGGGGGGCAGGGGTTTATTCACCCCTCCACTTT	CASSPGGAGVYSPLHF
.	.	TRBV2	TRBJ2-1	TGTGCCAGCAGTCCCACTACAGACTCTTACAATGAGCAGTTCTTC	CASSPTTDSYNEQFF
.	.	TRBV20-1	TRBJ2-1	TGCAGTGCTAGATCCTTAGCGGAGGGGTCTTGGGAGCAGTTCTTC	CSARSLAEGSWEQFF
TRBD2	.	TRBV18	TRBJ2-7	TGTGCCAGCTCTTCCGCCCGCGGACTAGCGTTTTACGAGCAGTACTTC	CASSSARGLAFYEQYF
TRBD2	.	TRBV9	TRBJ2-1	TGTGCCAGCAGCCCGACGGGGGGTGTCGCCTACAATGAGCAGTTCTTC	CASSPTGGVAYNEQFF
.	few	TRBV7-9	TRBJ2-1	TGTGCCAGCAGCCGAATTGATTCTAGGCAGTTCTTC	CASSRIDSRQFF
.	few	TRBV20-1	TRBJ1-2	TGCAGTGCTGACCCGGGGGTATACGGTGGCTACACCTTC	CSADPGVYGGYTF
.	.	TRBV12-3/TRBV12-4	TRBJ2-1	TGTGCCAGCAGTTTAGCGGGGGGGCCATACCGTGAGCAGTTCTTC	CASSLAGGPYREQFF
TRBD2	few	TRBV9	TRBJ2-1	TGTGCCAGCAGCTACGGGGGGGATGAGCAGTTCTTC	CASSYGGDEQFF
.	few	TRBV5-1	TRBJ1-5	TGCGCCAGACGACAGGTCCGGGGTTATCAGCCCCAGCATTTT	CARRQVRGYQPQHF
.	few	TRBV30	TRBJ1-1	TGTGCCTGGATGGGGGCAGGGAGGTTGACTGAAGCTTTCTTT	CAWMGAGRLTEAFF
.	many	TRBV20-1	TRBJ2-7	TGCAGTGCTAGAGATTTGGGTAGCTCCTACGAGCAGTACTTC	CSARDLGSSYEQYF
TRBD1	few	TRBV7-9	TRBJ1-2	TGTGCCAGCAGCTACTCCGGGACAGGGGTTTTCTATGGCTACACCTTC	CASSYSGTGVFYGYTF
.	.	TRBV6-5	TRBJ2-5	TGTGCCAGCACCCAAGGGCAGACCCAGTACTTC	CASTQGQTQYF
.	many	TRBV29-1	TRBJ1-2	TGCAGCGTTGAAGTTTATCTTGGGGCAGGGGTGGACCAATATGGCTACACCTTC	CSVEVYLGAGVDQYGYTF
TRBD1	.	TRBV7-2	TRBJ2-4	TGTGCCAGCAGCTCCCCGGCGGACAGGGGTTTTAGGATTCAGTACTTC	CASSSPADRGFRIQYF
.	many	TRBV20-1	TRBJ1-5	TGCAGTGCTTTACTACAGGGAGTAAGCACTCAGCCCCAGCATTTT	CSALLQGVSTQPQHF
.	few	TRBV5-1	TRBJ1-4	TGCGCCAGCAGCCCTGGGGGGCCCGGCGAAAAACTGTTTTTT	CASSPGGPGEKLFF
TRBD1	few	TRBV7-2	TRBJ1-6	TGTGCCAGCAGGGAGACAGGGAAGTTTAATTCACCCCTCCACTTT	CASRETGKFNSPLHF
.	.	TRBV11-1	TRBJ2-2	TGTGCCAGCAGCTTAGACTACATGGGGGAGCTGTTTTTT	CASSLDYMGELFF
.	.	TRBV6-1	TRBJ1-2	TGTGCCAGCAGTGAAAGGGCCGACACGGTTATGCCTAACTATGGCTACACCTTC	CASSERADTVMPNYGYTF
.	.	TRBV2	TRBJ2-5	TGTGCCAGCAGTAGGGCTAGGGAGGAGACCCAGTACTTC	CASSRAREETQYF